The next 32 T cell receptor beta chains were all read from a single sample in a study of T cell changes during pregnancy in multiple sclerosis. Using immunoSEQ multiplex PCR, the repertoire was profiled, and TCRdb retains in-frame clones only, with some absent. The profile shows roughly 88,000 clones, 92% of them singletons. Sequences were derived from peripheral blood, sampled in the first trimester of pregnancy. The receptors were sampled from a female donor with multiple sclerosis, enrolled in a pregnancy study.

The chain recombines TRBV9 with TRBJ2-7; 9 nucleotides align to TRBD1. The CDR3 length is 15 residues. Unmatched junction bases numbered 4, after V lost 0 bases and J lost 3 bases. CDR1 SGDLS and CDR2 YYNGEE come from the germline V gene. The CDR3 sequence: CASSVGGDRDYEQYF. In DNA, the CDR3 is TGTGCCAGCAGCGTAGGGGGGGACAGGGACTACGAGCAGTACTTC.

Only one count was recorded for this clone. V is TRBV5-8 and J is TRBJ1-3; tentatively, D is TRBD1 (5 bases). V was pared by 2 bases and J by 1 base, with 10 bases between. The CDR3 totals 15 residues. The V gene's germline CDR1 is SGHTS and CDR2 YDEGEE. DNA for the CDR3: TGTGCCAGCAGCTTAGGCAGGGTTTCTGGAAACACCATATATTTT. It translates to CASSLGRVSGNTIYF.

The J gene is TRBJ2-7, the V gene TRBV7-2, with TRBD2 identical over 8 bases. V lost 8 bases, J lost 3 bases, and 9 bases stayed unmatched. Germline lookup yields CDR1 SGHTA and CDR2 FQGNSA. The CDR3 is made up of 14 amino acids. CDR3 residues: CASSLASGFYEQYF. The CDR3 DNA sequence: TGTGCCAGCTCCCTTGCTAGCGGGTTCTACGAGCAGTACTTC.

V usage is TRBV5-6 and J usage is TRBJ1-4; no clear D. CDR1 is SGHDT, CDR2 YYEEEE, per germline. Deletions cut 3 bases from V and 3 bases from J, with 12 bases between. This CDR3 is built from 15 residues. CDR3 coding DNA: TGTGCCAGCAGCTCGCCGGGTTACTCTAATGAAAAACTGTTTTTT. Protein sequence: CASSSPGYSNEKLFF.

The chain couples TRBV7-9 to TRBJ2-1, with 11 bases fitting TRBD2. CDR1 and CDR2 (germline): SEHNR, FQNEAQ (reference sequence). There are 17 residues in the CDR3. Trimming at V came to 11 bases and at J to 0 bases, leaving 12 bases not matched to a gene. DNA for the CDR3: TGTGCCGGCGGGGGATCCGGGACTAGCGGCTCCTACAATGAGCAGTTCTTC. Translating gives CAGGGSGTSGSYNEQFF.

The V gene is TRBV19, the J gene TRBJ2-1, with D hard to call. The CDR3 runs to 13 residues. V lost 3 bases, J lost 0 bases, and 3 bases lay in between. Germline values: CDR1 LNHDA, CDR2 SQIVND (reference sequence). CDR3 sequence reads: CASSMSSYNEQFF. Written as DNA, the CDR3 is TGTGCCAGTAGTATGAGCTCCTACAATGAGCAGTTCTTC.

As concerns this clone: Other DNA sequences in this sample translate to the same CDR3. The rearrangement joins TRBV9 to TRBJ1-3; no reliable D call. The CDR3 extends over 11 amino acids. Germline V CDR1 and CDR2: SGDLS, YYNGEE. Trimming cost V 7 bases and J 1 base, with 3 bases left between them. CDR3 DNA sequence: TGTGCCAGCCTATCTGGAAACACCATATATTTT. This translates into CASLSGNTIYF.

This chain links TRBV7-6 with TRBJ2-1, with TRBD2 matching over 12 bases. V was clipped by 5 bases and J by 2 bases; unmatched bases: 10. Germline CDR1 SGHVS, CDR2 FNYEAQ. The CDR3 runs to 18 residues. The DNA of the CDR3 is TGTGCCAGCAGCCTAGGGACTAGCGGGCGACTGACCTACAATGAGCAGTTCTTC. Encoded protein: CASSLGTSGRLTYNEQFF.

The chain employs TRBV7-9 and TRBJ1-1, with 10 nucleotides matching TRBD1. CDR3 length: 16 residues. The germline V gene has CDR1 SEHNR and CDR2 FQNEAQ (reference sequence). The junction had 4 bases not matched to a gene; V was cut back by 3 bases and J by 0 bases. In nucleotides, the CDR3 is TGTGCCAGCAGCTTCCCGGACAGGGGGTTGAACACTGAAGCTTTCTTT. It specifies CASSFPDRGLNTEAFF.

The chain has TRBV6-1 and TRBJ2-3; possibly TRBD2 for D (5 bases). There are 14 residues in the CDR3. V shed 8 bases and J shed 2 bases, with 14 bases lying between them. Germline lookup yields CDR1 MNHNS and CDR2 SASEGT. Here the CDR3 DNA reads TGTGCCAGCGTACTTGGCGGGCTCACAGATACGCAGTATTTT. Its protein product is CASVLGGLTDTQYF.

The CDR3 DNA sequence: TGCGCCAGCAGCCTGGAGGACTTCCGGAGGGATGGCTACACCTTC. Translated: CASSLEDFRRDGYTF. The chain combines TRBV5-1 with TRBJ1-2; D is unclear. From germline, CDR1 is SGHRS and CDR2 YFSETQ. The V and J ends lost 4 bases and 6 bases respectively, with 19 bases between them. CDR3 length equals 15 residues.

This chain joins TRBV5-1 and TRBJ2-3, with 12 bases that match TRBD2. This CDR3 has 16 amino acids. After removal of 4 bases from V and 2 bases from J, the junction contained 5 bases not matched to a gene. CDR1 and CDR2 (germline): SGHRS, YFSETQ. For the CDR3, the DNA is TGCGCCAGCAGCCCCGGGACTAGCGGGCCCACAGATACGCAGTATTTT. It encodes CASSPGTSGPTDTQYF.

V is TRBV18 and J is TRBJ1-1; D ambiguous. Trimming took 3 bases from V and 0 from J, leaving 8 bases between them. Germline CDR1 is KGHSH and CDR2 is LQKENI. The CDR3 extends over 14 amino acids. In DNA, the CDR3 is TGTGCCAGCTCACCGATAAACATGAACACTGAAGCTTTCTTT. Translated: CASSPINMNTEAFF.

This chain connects TRBV28 to TRBJ1-2, with TRBD1 matching 8 bases. The germline V gene has CDR1 MDHEN and CDR2 SYDVKM. The ends lost 7 bases at V and 2 bases at J; junction bases unmatched: 3. The CDR3 length is 13 residues. The CDR3: CASTWDRNYGYTF. CDR3 nucleotide sequence: TGTGCCAGCACCTGGGACAGGAACTATGGCTACACCTTC.

This rearrangement joins TRBV10-1 to TRBJ2-7, with TRBD1 identical over 7 bases. The CDR3 runs to 15 residues. Germline CDR1 WNHNN, CDR2 SYGVQD (reference sequence). V shed 0 bases and J 2 bases; nucleotides not matched to a gene: 4. In nucleotides, the CDR3 is TGCGCCAGCAGTGAGTCTACAGGGGCGGCCTACGAGCAGTACTTC. Protein sequence: CASSESTGAAYEQYF.

The chain couples TRBV29-1 to TRBJ2-7; TRBD1 matches 8 bases. The V and J ends lost 5 bases and 5 bases, in that order; junction bases with no gene match: 5. This CDR3 is 12 amino acids long. Germline values: CDR1 SQVTM, CDR2 ANQGSEA. The CDR3 spells CSVSPGGNEQYF. DNA of the CDR3: TGCAGCGTTTCACCAGGGGGCAACGAGCAGTACTTC.

The chain carries TRBV19 and TRBJ1-5, with D possibly matching TRBD1 (6 bases). The CDR3 is 16 amino acids. V was pared by 6 bases and J by 5 bases, with 20 bases between. Germline CDR1 is LNHDA and CDR2 is SQIVND (reference sequence). The CDR3 loop reads CASRQSGVSGDQPQHF. CDR3 sequence (DNA): TGTGCCAGTAGACAATCAGGGGTAAGCGGCGATCAGCCCCAGCATTTT.

The chain is built from TRBV18 and TRBJ1-2; tentative D call: TRBD1 (5 bases). CDR1 is KGHSH and CDR2 is LQKENI in the germline V gene. Deletions cut 6 bases from V and 7 bases from J, with 12 bases between. CDR3 length equals 12 residues. Here the CDR3 reads CASSLKQGGYTF. The CDR3 DNA reads as TGTGCCAGCTCCCTTAAGCAGGGTGGCTACACCTTC.

The chain recombines TRBV25-1 with TRBJ2-3, with 7 bases matching TRBD2. The CDR3 loop spans 16 amino acids. Looked up from germline, CDR1 is MGHDK and CDR2 is SYGVNS. V dropped 1 base and J dropped 5; count of bases not matched to a gene: 9. CDR3 region: CASSEWGLAVKDTQYF. In nucleotides, the CDR3 is TGTGCCAGCAGTGAATGGGGCCTAGCGGTAAAAGATACGCAGTATTTT.

This clone occurred once. The CDR3 DNA sequence: TGCAGCGTTGAAGGGGGCAGGTCCTACGAGCAGTACTTC. Translating gives CSVEGGRSYEQYF. The chain couples TRBV29-1 to TRBJ2-7, with D maybe TRBD1 (5 bases). CDR3 length: 13 residues. Trimming took off 1 base at V and 1 base at J, with 8 bases between the two ends. CDR1 SQVTM and CDR2 ANQGSEA come from the germline V gene.

The rearrangement links TRBV28 to TRBJ2-7; maybe TRBD2 (6 bases). The germline gives CDR1 MDHEN, CDR2 SYDVKM. This CDR3 comprises 13 residues. V lost 3 bases to trimming and J lost 2 bases, with 8 bases between them. In DNA form, the CDR3 reads TGTGCCAGCAGTTTGGGGGGTCCCTACGAGCAGTACTTC. This encodes CASSLGGPYEQYF.

The chain joins TRBV18 to TRBJ1-1; weak D call: TRBD1 (6 bases). CDR3 length: 14 residues. CDR1 and CDR2 (germline): KGHSH, LQKENI. With 3 bases removed from V and 4 bases from J, the gap between germline ends came to 12 bases. CDR3 nucleotides: TGTGCCAGCTCACCCAAACAGGGCGGCACTGAAGCTTTCTTT. It encodes CASSPKQGGTEAFF.

The chain uses TRBV13 and TRBJ2-2; no clear D. Trimming stripped 4 bases from V and 0 bases from J, with 9 bases between. Germline assignment: CDR1 PRHDT and CDR2 FYEKMQ (reference sequence). CDR3 length: 15 residues. CDR3 bases: TGTGCCAGCAGCTACTTTGCTACGAACACCGGGGAGCTGTTTTTT. This encodes CASSYFATNTGELFF.

This clone has only one observation. V usage is TRBV5-6 and J usage is TRBJ2-5, with 8 bases identical to TRBD2. Losses at the gene ends were 4 bases for V and 6 bases for J; bases not matched to a gene: 14. Germline V CDR1 and CDR2: SGHDT, YYEEEE. This CDR3 has 16 residues. The CDR3 nucleotides are TGTGCCAGCAGCCACCTCCAGCGGGAGATTGGGAAGACCCAGTACTTC. It encodes CASSHLQREIGKTQYF.

J is TRBJ2-3 and V is TRBV27; no clear D. CDR3 length: 15 residues. Between the trimmed V and J ends, which lost 6 bases and 5 bases, there was a span of 18 bases. CDR1 MNHEY and CDR2 SMNVEV come from the germline V gene (reference sequence). CDR3 protein: CASRGSFLKEDTQYF. CDR3 bases: TGTGCCAGCAGGGGCAGCTTTTTGAAGGAAGATACGCAGTATTTT.

The genes are TRBV6-5 and TRBJ2-2; D perhaps matches TRBD2 (6 bases). Germline CDR1 is MNHEY and CDR2 is SVGAGI. V was shortened by 5 bases and J by 6 bases, with 10 bases between the two germline ends. The CDR3 extends over 13 amino acids. The CDR3 bases are TGTGCCAGCAGTACCGGGGGTGCCGGGGAGCTGTTTTTT. This translates into CASSTGGAGELFF.

The gene calls are TRBV4-3 and TRBJ1-1, with D unresolved. CDR3 length: 13 amino acids. Trimming removed 3 bases at V and 11 bases at J, with 16 bases between. Germline V gives CDR1 LGHNA, CDR2 YSLEER. CDR3 in DNA: TGCGCCAGCAGCCAGGTTAAACATCGCGGGGCTTTCTTT. It specifies CASSQVKHRGAFF.

The chain uses TRBV5-1 and TRBJ2-7; 8 nucleotides agree with TRBD2. Losses at the gene ends were 0 bases for V and 0 bases for J; bases not matched to a gene: 2. Germline V gene lookup returns CDR1 SGHRS and CDR2 YFSETQ. There are 15 residues in the CDR3. The CDR3 nucleotides are TGCGCCAGCAGCTTGGGACTAGCGCGCTCCTACGAGCAGTACTTC. Protein: CASSLGLARSYEQYF.

The V call is TRBV5-6, the J call TRBJ1-2, with D possibly matching TRBD1 (6 bases). Trimming removed 2 bases from V and 1 base from J, with 9 bases in between. The germline V gene has CDR1 SGHDT and CDR2 YYEEEE. The CDR3 spans 14 residues. The CDR3 bases are TGTGCCAGCAGCTTAGGACAGTTTAACTATGGCTACACCTTC. Residues: CASSLGQFNYGYTF.

The chain employs TRBV7-2 and TRBJ2-7, with 9 positions matching TRBD1. The CDR3 sequence is 16 residues long. The V gene's germline CDR1 is SGHTA and CDR2 FQGNSA. Unmatched junction bases numbered 7, after V lost 4 bases and J lost 0 bases. CDR3 nucleotides: TGTGCCAGCAGCTCAGGCGGACAGGGGCCCTCCTACGAGCAGTACTTC. Its protein is CASSSGGQGPSYEQYF.

The rearrangement joins TRBV11-2 to TRBJ1-1; TRBD1 agrees at 7 bases. Germline CDR1 and CDR2: SGHAT and FQNNGV. The junction had 7 bases not matched to a gene; V was cut back by 0 bases and J by 6 bases. The CDR3 loop spans 15 amino acids. The CDR3 protein is CASSLDLGGYAEAFF. For the CDR3, the DNA is TGTGCCAGCAGCTTAGATCTAGGGGGCTACGCTGAAGCTTTCTTT. Filled out from reference TRBV11-2 and TRBJ1-1, the complete variable domain reads EAGVAQSPRYKIIEKRQSVAFWCNPISGHATLYWYQQILGQGPKLLIQFQNNGVVDDSQLPKDRFSAERLKGVDSTLKIQPAKLEDSAVYLCASSLDLGGYAEAFFGQGTRLTVV.

Written as DNA, the CDR3 is TGTGCCAGCAGTTTTAACAGCAACTATGGCTACACCTTC. Amino acids: CASSFNSNYGYTF. This chain joins TRBV27 and TRBJ1-2; D call uncertain. Trimming took 3 bases from V and 2 from J, leaving 7 bases between them. The CDR3 loop spans 13 amino acids. The germline V gene encodes CDR1 MNHEY and CDR2 SMNVEV (reference sequence).